This entry concerns a single TCR beta chain. The antigen is unknown. This entry is derived from a study of PD-1 blockade in mismatch repair-deficient tumors. As to time point: 10-day in vitro stimulation with candidate neoantigen peptide 3. This CDR3 is 12 amino acids long. From germline, CDR1 is SQVTM and CDR2 ANQGSEA. Trimming took 4 bases from V and 5 from J, leaving 8 bases between them. Repertoires were generated with immunoSEQ multiplex PCR, while TCRdb's copy carries only in-frame clones and drops some. Of approximately 9,000 clones listed, about 89% are singletons. This clonotype was obtained from an adult with mismatch repair-deficient cancer. The gene calls are TRBV29-1 and TRBJ2-2; D possibly corresponds to TRBD1 (5 bases). This specimen was cells cultured in vitro, taken from a patient treated with pembrolizumab. The CDR3 nucleotides are TGCAGCGTTGGACAGATAACCGGGGAGCTGTTTTTT. Its protein product is CSVGQITGELFF.